The present T cell receptor beta chain was sequenced within a study of T-cell memory formation after mild COVID-19. At the level of the study: Clusters were largely donor specific.

TCRdb passed the 5' RACE reads through MiXCR, listing each CDR3 protein once. The sample consists of about 600,000 distinct CDR3 sequences, 20% to 25% of them appearing once. The V gene end was trimmed by 2 bases and the J gene end by 4 bases; junction bases not matched to a gene: 6. In germline, CDR1 is MNHEY, CDR2 SMNVEV (reference sequence). The length of the CDR3 is 16 residues. The sequence was collected from an adult woman who had mild COVID-19 (a few samples of this study predate the infection). Cell type and time point are not known. Sequencing was done on a sample of PBMCs or a T cell subset sorted from them (not recorded which). This chain joins TRBV27 and TRBJ2-1, with 9 bases aligning to TRBD2. This chain's CDR3 is CASSLAAGGIYNEQFF. The CDR3 DNA sequence: TGTGCCAGCAGTTTAGCGGCGGGAGGGATATACAATGAGCAGTTCTTC.